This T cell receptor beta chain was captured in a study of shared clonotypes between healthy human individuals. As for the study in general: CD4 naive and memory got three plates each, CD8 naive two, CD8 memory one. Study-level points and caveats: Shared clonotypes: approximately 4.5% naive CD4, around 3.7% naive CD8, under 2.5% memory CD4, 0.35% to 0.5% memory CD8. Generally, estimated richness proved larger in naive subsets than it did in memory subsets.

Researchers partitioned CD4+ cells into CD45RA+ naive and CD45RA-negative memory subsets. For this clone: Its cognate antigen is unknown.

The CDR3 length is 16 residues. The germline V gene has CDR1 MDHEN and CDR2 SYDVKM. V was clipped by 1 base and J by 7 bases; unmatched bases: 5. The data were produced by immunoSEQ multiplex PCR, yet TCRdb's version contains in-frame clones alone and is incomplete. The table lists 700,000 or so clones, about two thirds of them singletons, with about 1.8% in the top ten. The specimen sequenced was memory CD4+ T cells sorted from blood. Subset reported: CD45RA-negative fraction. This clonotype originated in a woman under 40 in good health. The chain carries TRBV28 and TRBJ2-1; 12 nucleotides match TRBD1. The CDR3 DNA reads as TGTGCCAGCAGTTTATTTGGGACAGGGGGCAGGAATGAGCAGTTCTTC. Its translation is CASSLFGTGGRNEQFF.